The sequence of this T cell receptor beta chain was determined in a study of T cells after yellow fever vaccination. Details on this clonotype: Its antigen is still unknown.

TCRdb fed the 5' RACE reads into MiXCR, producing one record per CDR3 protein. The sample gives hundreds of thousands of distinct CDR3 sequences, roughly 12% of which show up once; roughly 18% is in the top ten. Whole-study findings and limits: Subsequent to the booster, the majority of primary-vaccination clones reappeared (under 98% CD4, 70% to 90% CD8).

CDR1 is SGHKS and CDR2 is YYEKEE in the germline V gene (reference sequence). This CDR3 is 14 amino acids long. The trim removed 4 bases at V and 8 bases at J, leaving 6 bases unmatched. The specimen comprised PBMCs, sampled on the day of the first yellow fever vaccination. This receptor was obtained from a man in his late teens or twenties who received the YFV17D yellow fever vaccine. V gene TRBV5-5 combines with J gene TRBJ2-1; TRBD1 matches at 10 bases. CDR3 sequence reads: CASSLLGTGDEQFF. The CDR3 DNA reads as TGTGCCAGCAGCCTCCTGGGGACAGGGGATGAGCAGTTCTTC.